Listed below are T cell receptor beta chains from one sample, sequenced in a study of blood T cells in healthy people across ages. TCRdb passed the 5' RACE reads through MiXCR, listing each CDR3 protein once. Seen here are 630,000 or so distinct CDR3 sequences, around 31% observed once, and the top ten hold about 15%. Sequenced input: blood. The receptors originated from an elderly woman in good health. CDR3s leave out the opening cysteine and the closing phenylalanine or tryptophan. Each record gives: V gene, J gene, CDR3 protein.

TRBV4-2	TRBJ2-3	ASSQGGTTLTDTQY
TRBV21-1	TRBJ1-1	ASSKVGGLCTEAF
TRBV5-1	TRBJ1-1	ASSATPGGTEAF
TRBV6-5	TRBJ2-5	ATTGREVSGQY
TRBV7-9	TRBJ1-2	ASSLGQPGYT
TRBV9	TRBJ2-3	ASSVTGGGTDTQY
TRBV29-1	TRBJ1-4	SAKFSNFNEKLF
TRBV6-2/TRBV6-3	TRBJ1-5	VSRGHYSNQPQH
TRBV4-3	TRBJ2-6	ASSPIQGTGANVLT
TRBV3-1	TRBJ1-4	ASSQEGMREKLF
TRBV6-2/TRBV6-3	TRBJ1-5	ASSKGQINQPQH
TRBV7-9	TRBJ1-1	ASSLSLGRSTGDTEAF
TRBV25-1	TRBJ2-3	ASSEGGGPSTDTQY
TRBV7-2	TRBJ1-2	ASSLLGVDGYT
TRBV7-2	TRBJ1-2	ASSPGGAQGYT
TRBV5-1	TRBJ1-6	ASSLDSPLH
TRBV6-5	TRBJ1-2	ASSSGVSGGYT
TRBV6-2/TRBV6-3	TRBJ1-6	ASSPAAGSPLH
TRBV7-6	TRBJ2-2	ASSSWTGRNTGELF
TRBV7-8	TRBJ2-2	ASSARENTGELF
TRBV9	TRBJ2-5	ACSGRGLETQY
TRBV5-1	TRBJ2-5	ASSLAATGLETQY